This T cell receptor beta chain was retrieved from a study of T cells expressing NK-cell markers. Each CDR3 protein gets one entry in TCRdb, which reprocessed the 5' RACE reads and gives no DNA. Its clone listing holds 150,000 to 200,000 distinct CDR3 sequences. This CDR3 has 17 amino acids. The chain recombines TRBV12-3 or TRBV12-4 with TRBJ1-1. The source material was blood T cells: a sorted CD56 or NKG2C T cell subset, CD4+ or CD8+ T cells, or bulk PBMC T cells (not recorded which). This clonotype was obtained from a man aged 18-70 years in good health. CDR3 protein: CASTLPGGQGNGTEAFF.